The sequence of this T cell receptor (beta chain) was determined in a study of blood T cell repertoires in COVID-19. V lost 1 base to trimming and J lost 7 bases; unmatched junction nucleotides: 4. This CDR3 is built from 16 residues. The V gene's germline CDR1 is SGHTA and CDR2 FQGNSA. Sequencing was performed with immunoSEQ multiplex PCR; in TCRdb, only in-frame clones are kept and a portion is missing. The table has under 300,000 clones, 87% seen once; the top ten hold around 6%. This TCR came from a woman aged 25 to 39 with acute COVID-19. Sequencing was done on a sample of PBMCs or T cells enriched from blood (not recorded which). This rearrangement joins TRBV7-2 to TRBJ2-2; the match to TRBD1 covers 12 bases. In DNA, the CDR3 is TGTGCCAGCAGCTTAGGGGACAGGGGGCTCAACGGGGAGCTGTTTTTT. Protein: CASSLGDRGLNGELFF.